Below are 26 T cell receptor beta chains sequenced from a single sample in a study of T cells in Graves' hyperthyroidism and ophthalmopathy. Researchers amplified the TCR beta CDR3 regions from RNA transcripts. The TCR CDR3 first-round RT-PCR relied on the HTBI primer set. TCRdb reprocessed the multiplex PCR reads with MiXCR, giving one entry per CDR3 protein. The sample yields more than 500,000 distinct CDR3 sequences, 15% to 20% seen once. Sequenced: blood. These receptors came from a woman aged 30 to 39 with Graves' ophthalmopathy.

As DNA, the CDR3 is TGTGCGGCGGGGGGCGGTCTTGGCTACACCTTC. Translated, it gives CAAGGGLGYTF. This chain uses TRBV30 with TRBJ1-2; possibly TRBD1 for D (6 bases). CDR1 GTSNPN and CDR2 SVGIG come from the germline V gene (reference sequence). CDR3 length: 11 amino acids. The full variable domain, its missing parts supplied by reference TRBV30 and TRBJ1-2, is SQTIHQWPATLVQPVGSPLSLECTVEGTSNPNLYWYRQAAGRGLQLLFYSVGIGQISSEVPQNLSASRPQDRQFILSSKKLLLSDSGFYLCAAGGGLGYTFGSGTRLTVV.

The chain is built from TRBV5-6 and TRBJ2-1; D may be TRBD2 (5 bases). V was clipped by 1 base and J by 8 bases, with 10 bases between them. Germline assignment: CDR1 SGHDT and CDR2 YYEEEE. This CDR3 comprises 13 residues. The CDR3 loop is CASSLSGEDEQFF. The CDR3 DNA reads TGTGCCAGCAGCTTGTCCGGGGAAGATGAGCAGTTCTTC.

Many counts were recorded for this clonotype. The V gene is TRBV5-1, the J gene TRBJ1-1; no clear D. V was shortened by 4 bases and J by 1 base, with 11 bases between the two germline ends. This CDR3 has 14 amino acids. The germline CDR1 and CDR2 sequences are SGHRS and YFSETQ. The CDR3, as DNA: TGCGCCAGCAGCCGTACGGTAGGGAACACTGAAGCTTTCTTT. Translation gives CASSRTVGNTEAFF.

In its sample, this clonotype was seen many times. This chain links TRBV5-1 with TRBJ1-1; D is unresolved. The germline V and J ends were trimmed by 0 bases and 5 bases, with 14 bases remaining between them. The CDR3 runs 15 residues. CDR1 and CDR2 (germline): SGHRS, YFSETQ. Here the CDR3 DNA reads TGCGCCAGCAGCTTGGGGGTAGAGGGTTTTACTGAAGCTTTCTTT. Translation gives CASSLGVEGFTEAFF.

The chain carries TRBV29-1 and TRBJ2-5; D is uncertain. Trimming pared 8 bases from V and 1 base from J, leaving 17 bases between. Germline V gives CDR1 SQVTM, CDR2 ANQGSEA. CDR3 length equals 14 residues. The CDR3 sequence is CSPVRFYFQETQYF. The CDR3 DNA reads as TGCAGCCCGGTTAGGTTCTATTTCCAAGAGACCCAGTACTTC.

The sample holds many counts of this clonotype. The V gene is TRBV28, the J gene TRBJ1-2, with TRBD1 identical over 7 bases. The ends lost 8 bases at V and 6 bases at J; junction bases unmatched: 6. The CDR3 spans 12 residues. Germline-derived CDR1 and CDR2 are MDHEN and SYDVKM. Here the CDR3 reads CASLTGDDGYTF. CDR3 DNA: TGTGCCAGCCTCACAGGGGACGATGGCTACACCTTC.

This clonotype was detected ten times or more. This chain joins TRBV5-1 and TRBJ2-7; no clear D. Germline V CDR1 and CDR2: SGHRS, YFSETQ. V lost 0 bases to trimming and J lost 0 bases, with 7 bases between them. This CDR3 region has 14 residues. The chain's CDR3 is CASSLDTLSYEQYF. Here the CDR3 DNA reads TGCGCCAGCAGCTTGGACACCCTCTCCTACGAGCAGTACTTC.

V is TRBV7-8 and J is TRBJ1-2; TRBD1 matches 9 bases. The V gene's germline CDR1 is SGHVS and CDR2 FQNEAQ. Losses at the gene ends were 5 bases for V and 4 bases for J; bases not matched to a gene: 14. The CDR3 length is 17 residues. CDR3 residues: CASSRDRAPRGTYGYTF. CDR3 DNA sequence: TGTGCCAGCAGCCGGGACAGGGCCCCGAGGGGGACCTATGGCTACACCTTC. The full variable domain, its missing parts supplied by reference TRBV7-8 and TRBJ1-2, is GAGVSQSPRYKVAKRGQDVALRCDPISGHVSLFWYQQALGQGPEFLTYFQNEAQLDKSGLPSDRFFAERPEGSVSTLKIQRTQQEDSAVYLCASSRDRAPRGTYGYTFGSGTRLTVV.

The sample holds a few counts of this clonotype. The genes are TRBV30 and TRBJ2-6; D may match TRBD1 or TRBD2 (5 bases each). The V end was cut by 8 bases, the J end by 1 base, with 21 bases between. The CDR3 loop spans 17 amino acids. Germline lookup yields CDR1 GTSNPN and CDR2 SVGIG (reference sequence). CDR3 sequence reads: CARSSGPIMSGANVLTF. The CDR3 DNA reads TGTGCCCGGTCGTCGGGACCCATTATGTCTGGGGCCAACGTCCTGACTTTC.

CDR3 DNA sequence: TGTGCCAGCAGCCACGGGACAGCTGAAGCTTTCTTT. Translation: CASSHGTAEAFF. This rearrangement joins TRBV7-2 to TRBJ1-1, with TRBD1 identical over 7 bases. CDR3 size: 12 residues. Per germline, CDR1 SGHTA and CDR2 FQGNSA. Losses at the gene ends were 5 bases for V and 6 bases for J; bases not matched to a gene: 3.

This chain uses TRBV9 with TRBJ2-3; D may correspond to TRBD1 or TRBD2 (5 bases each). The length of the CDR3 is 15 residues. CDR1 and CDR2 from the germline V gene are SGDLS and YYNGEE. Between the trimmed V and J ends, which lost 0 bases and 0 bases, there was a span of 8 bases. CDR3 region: CASSVAGRSTDTQYF. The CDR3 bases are TGTGCCAGCAGCGTAGCGGGGCGGAGCACAGATACGCAGTATTTT.

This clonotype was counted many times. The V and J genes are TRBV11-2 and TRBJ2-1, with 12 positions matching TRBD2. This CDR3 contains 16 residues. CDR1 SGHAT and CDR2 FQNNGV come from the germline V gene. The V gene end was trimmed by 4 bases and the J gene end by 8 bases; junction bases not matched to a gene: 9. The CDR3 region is CASSSSRLAGVYEQFF. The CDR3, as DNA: TGTGCCAGCAGCTCGTCCCGACTAGCGGGAGTGTATGAGCAGTTCTTC.

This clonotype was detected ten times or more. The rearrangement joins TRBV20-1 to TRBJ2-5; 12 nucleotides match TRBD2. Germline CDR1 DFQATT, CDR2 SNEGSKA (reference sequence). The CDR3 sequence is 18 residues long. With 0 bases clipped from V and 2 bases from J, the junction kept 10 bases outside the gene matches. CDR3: CSARDWRLAGVGQETQYF. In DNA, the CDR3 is TGCAGTGCTAGAGATTGGAGACTAGCGGGAGTTGGGCAAGAGACCCAGTACTTC.

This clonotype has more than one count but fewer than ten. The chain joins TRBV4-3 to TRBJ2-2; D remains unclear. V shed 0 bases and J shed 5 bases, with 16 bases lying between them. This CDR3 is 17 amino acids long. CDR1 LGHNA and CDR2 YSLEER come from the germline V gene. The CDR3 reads CASSQERSPTMTGELFF. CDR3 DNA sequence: TGCGCCAGCAGCCAAGAGCGGTCCCCTACCATGACCGGGGAGCTGTTTTTT.

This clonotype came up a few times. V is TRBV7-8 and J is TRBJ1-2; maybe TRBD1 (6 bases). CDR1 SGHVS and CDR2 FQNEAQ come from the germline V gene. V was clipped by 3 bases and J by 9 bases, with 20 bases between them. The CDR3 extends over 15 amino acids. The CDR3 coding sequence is TGTGCCAGCAGCTTGCGAACAGGGCCCACGGACCGCTACACCTTC. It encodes CASSLRTGPTDRYTF.

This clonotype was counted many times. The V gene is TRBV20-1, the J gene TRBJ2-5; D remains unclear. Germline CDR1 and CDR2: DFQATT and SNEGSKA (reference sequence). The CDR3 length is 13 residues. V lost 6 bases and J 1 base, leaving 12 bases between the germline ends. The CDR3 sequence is CSALSGSQETQYF. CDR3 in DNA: TGCAGTGCCCTCTCGGGCAGCCAAGAGACCCAGTACTTC.

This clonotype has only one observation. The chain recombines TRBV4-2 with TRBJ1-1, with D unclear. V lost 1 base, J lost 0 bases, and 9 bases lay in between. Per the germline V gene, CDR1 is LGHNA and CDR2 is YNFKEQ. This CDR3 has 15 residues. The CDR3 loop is CASSQVGVMNTEAFF. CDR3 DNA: TGTGCCAGCAGCCAAGTCGGGGTAATGAACACTGAAGCTTTCTTT.

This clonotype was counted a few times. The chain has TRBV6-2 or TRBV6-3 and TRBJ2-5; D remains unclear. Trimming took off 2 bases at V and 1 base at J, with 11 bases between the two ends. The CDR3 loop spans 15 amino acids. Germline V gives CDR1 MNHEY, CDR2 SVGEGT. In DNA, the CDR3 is TGTGCCAGCAGTTACGAGGCAGACCTCCAAGAGACCCAGTACTTC. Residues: CASSYEADLQETQYF.

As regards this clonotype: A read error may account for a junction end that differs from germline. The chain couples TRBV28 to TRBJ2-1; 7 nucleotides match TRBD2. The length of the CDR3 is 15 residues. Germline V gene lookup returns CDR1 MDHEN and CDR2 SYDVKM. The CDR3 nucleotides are TGTGCCACCATCTCGACGGGGAGGGATTACAATGAGCAGTCCTTC. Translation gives CATISTGRDYNEQSF.

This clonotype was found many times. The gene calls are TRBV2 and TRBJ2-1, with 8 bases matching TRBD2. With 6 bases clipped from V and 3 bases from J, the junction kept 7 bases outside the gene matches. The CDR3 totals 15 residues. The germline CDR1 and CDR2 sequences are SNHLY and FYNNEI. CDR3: CASSRGGGIYNEQFF. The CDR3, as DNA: TGTGCCAGCAGCCGGGGGGGGGGGATCTACAATGAGCAGTTCTTC.

CDR3 amino acids: CASSPTSGHNNEQFF. DNA of the CDR3: TGTGCCAGCAGCCCGACTAGCGGGCACAACAATGAGCAGTTCTTC. V gene TRBV11-2 combines with J gene TRBJ2-1; 10 nucleotides line up with TRBD2. This CDR3 comprises 15 residues. After removal of 5 bases from V and 5 bases from J, the junction contained 6 bases not matched to a gene. Germline V gene data show CDR1 as SGHAT and CDR2 as FQNNGV.

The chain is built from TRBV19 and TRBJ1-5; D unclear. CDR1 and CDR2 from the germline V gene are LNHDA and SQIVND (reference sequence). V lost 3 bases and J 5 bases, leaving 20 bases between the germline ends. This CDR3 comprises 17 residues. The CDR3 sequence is CASSIWTGIPRHQPQHF. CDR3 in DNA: TGTGCCAGTAGTATTTGGACCGGTATCCCGCGGCATCAGCCCCAGCATTTT.

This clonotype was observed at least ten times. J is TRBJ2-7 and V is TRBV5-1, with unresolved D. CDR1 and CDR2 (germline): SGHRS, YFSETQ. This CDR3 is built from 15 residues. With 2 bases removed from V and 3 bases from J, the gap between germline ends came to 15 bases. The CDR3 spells CASSFRSGEFYEQYF. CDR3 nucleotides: TGCGCCAGCAGCTTTCGTTCAGGAGAGTTCTACGAGCAGTACTTC.

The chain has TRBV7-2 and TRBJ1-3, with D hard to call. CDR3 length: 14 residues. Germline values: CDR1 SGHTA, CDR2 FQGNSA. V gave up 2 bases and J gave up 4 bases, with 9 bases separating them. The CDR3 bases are TGTGCCAGCAGCTTATACGGGCGCGGAAACACCATATATTTT. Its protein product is CASSLYGRGNTIYF. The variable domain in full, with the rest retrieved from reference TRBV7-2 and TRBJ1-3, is GAGVSQSPSNKVTEKGKDVELRCDPISGHTALYWYRQSLGQGLEFLIYFQGNSAPDKSGLPSDRFSAERTGGSVSTLTIQRTQQEDSAVYLCASSLYGRGNTIYFGEGSWLTVV.

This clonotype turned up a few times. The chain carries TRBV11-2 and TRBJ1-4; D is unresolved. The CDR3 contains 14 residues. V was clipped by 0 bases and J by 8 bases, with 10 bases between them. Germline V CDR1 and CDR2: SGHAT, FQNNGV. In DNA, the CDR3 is TGTGCCAGCAGCTTAGATGTAGGGAAGGAAAAACTGTTTTTT. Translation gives CASSLDVGKEKLFF. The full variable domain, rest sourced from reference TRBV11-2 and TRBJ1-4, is EAGVAQSPRYKIIEKRQSVAFWCNPISGHATLYWYQQILGQGPKLLIQFQNNGVVDDSQLPKDRFSAERLKGVDSTLKIQPAKLEDSAVYLCASSLDVGKEKLFFGSGTQLSVL.

The CDR3 DNA reads as TGTGCCAGCAGCTTGGAACCAACAGGGGCAGCTAACTATGGCTACACCTTC. It yields the protein CASSLEPTGAANYGYTF. The chain recombines TRBV7-8 with TRBJ1-2; 7 bases align to TRBD1. The CDR3 runs 17 residues. J lost 0 bases, V lost 3 bases, and 10 bases had no gene match. Looked up from germline, CDR1 is SGHVS and CDR2 is FQNEAQ.